This T cell receptor beta chain was sequenced in a study of a mutant IDH1 vaccine in newly diagnosed glioma. Study overall: Of treated patients, approximately 60% were men and approximately 40% women, averaging around 44 years.

The CDR3 runs to 13 residues. Germline CDR1 reads SQVTM; CDR2 reads ANQGSEA. Unmatched junction bases numbered 2, after V lost 6 bases and J lost 0 bases. Indicated time point: week 35, safety follow-up. A single vaccine dose contained 300 ug of mutant IDH1 20-mer peptide, and topical imiquimod was used with it. Across weeks 1, 3, 5, 7, 11, 15, 19 and 23, patients received a vaccination each time, eight in all. Produced via immunoSEQ multiplex PCR; TCRdb's table is partial and in-frame only. Of approximately 47,000 clones listed, around nine tenths are singletons. Concerning this clone: What it binds is not known.

The starting material was PBMCs, obtained from a glioma patient whose treatment included an IDH1 peptide vaccine. The source is a woman aged 40 to 49 with glioma. The chain combines TRBV29-1 with TRBJ2-7; 10 nucleotides line up with TRBD2. Written as DNA, the CDR3 is TGCAGCGTGGGGACTAGCGACTCCTACGAGCAGTACTTC. Translating it yields CSVGTSDSYEQYF.